This passage covers 10 T cell receptor beta chains from one sample sequenced in a study of beta chain features in type 1 diabetes. What was sequenced were expressed TCRB transcripts, since all of the isolated RNA had been reverse transcribed. The assay was immunoSEQ multiplex PCR, and TCRdb's table has in-frame clones only and misses some. The profile shows approximately 150,000 clones, about 10% of them singletons. Material for sequencing was naive CD4+ T cells from blood. Receptors originate from a young man in good health.

The chain employs TRBV4-2 and TRBJ1-2; TRBD1 agrees at 8 bases. The J segment lost 7 bases and the V segment lost 2 bases, leaving 9 bases of the junction unmatched. The CDR3 totals 15 residues. The V gene's germline CDR1 is LGHNA and CDR2 YNFKEQ. In DNA form, the CDR3 reads TGTGCCAGCAGCCAACCTCAGGGGGCGGCGGGTGGCTACACCTTC. Translating it yields CASSQPQGAAGGYTF.

The CDR3 coding sequence is TGCGCCAGCAGCCAAGATTCGAGGGCTGGCTATGGCTACACCTTC. Protein sequence: CASSQDSRAGYGYTF. V and J are TRBV4-1 and TRBJ1-2; D remains ambiguous. Germline CDR1 is MGHRA and CDR2 is YSYEKL. V lost 0 bases, J lost 4 bases, and 12 bases lay in between. The CDR3 length is 15 residues.

The chain couples TRBV27 to TRBJ2-7; TRBD1 agrees at 7 bases. The CDR3 is 11 amino acids. V trimming: 6 bases; J trimming: 6 bases; junction bases outside the gene matches: 2. CDR1 MNHEY and CDR2 SMNVEV come from the germline V gene (reference sequence). In nucleotides, the CDR3 is TGTGCCAGCAGGACAGGGTTCGAGCAGTACTTC. Its protein is CASRTGFEQYF.

Many counts were recorded for this clone. The chain is built from TRBV6-6 and TRBJ2-7; D may be TRBD2 (6 bases). Germline CDR1 and CDR2: MNHNY and SVGAGI (reference sequence). V was shortened by 4 bases and J by 1 base, with 11 bases between the two germline ends. The CDR3 length is 14 residues. The CDR3 loop reads CASSFVGGSYEQYF. The CDR3 DNA is TGTGCCAGCAGTTTTGTGGGGGGATCCTACGAGCAGTACTTC.

This rearrangement joins TRBV19 to TRBJ2-3; TRBD2 matches at 10 bases. V was pared by 10 bases and J by 4 bases, with 11 bases of the junction left unmatched. CDR1 and CDR2 from the germline V gene are LNHDA and SQIVND (reference sequence). The CDR3 has 15 amino acids. This CDR3 is CATLPAGGPSDTQYF. The CDR3 DNA reads TGTGCCACTCTACCAGCGGGGGGGCCTTCAGATACGCAGTATTTT.

This clone was seen a few times. The rearrangement uses TRBV20-1 and TRBJ1-4; D is uncertain. CDR1 is DFQATT and CDR2 is SNEGSKA in the germline V gene (reference sequence). CDR3 length: 10 residues. CDR3 in DNA: TGCACGGTGTTTAATGAAAAACTGTTTTTT. This gives the protein CTVFNEKLFF.

V gene TRBV9 combines with J gene TRBJ2-6; TRBD1 is a possible D gene (6 bases). CDR1 is SGDLS and CDR2 is YYNGEE in the germline V gene. V shed 3 bases and J shed 3 bases, with 13 bases lying between them. There are 16 residues in the CDR3. The CDR3, as DNA: TGTGCCAGCAGCGCCCAGGGGTTAGGTGGGGCCAACGTCCTGACTTTC. Encoded protein: CASSAQGLGGANVLTF.

The chain links TRBV18 to TRBJ2-7, with TRBD1 as a possible D gene (6 bases). Germline assignment: CDR1 KGHSH and CDR2 LQKENI. The CDR3 contains 14 residues. The germline V and J ends were trimmed by 2 bases and 7 bases, with 15 bases remaining between them. CDR3 in DNA: TGTGCCAGCTCACCAGACAGGCAGGCAGATGAGCAGTACTTC. Translation: CASSPDRQADEQYF. Full variable domain (missing parts from reference TRBV18 and TRBJ2-7): NAGVMQNPRHLVRRRGQEARLRCSPMKGHSHVYWYRQLPEEGLKFMVYLQKENIIDESGMPKERFSAEFPKEGPSILRIQQVVRGDSAAYFCASSPDRQADEQYFGPGTRLTVT.

This clone was found a few times. The rearrangement links TRBV27 to TRBJ2-3; TRBD1 matches 7 bases. With 3 bases clipped from V and 3 bases from J, the junction kept 6 bases outside the gene matches. The CDR3 is made up of 15 amino acids. Germline V gene lookup returns CDR1 MNHEY and CDR2 SMNVEV (reference sequence). CDR3 sequence: CASSFGTVITDTQYF. DNA for the CDR3: TGTGCCAGCAGTTTTGGGACAGTAATTACAGATACGCAGTATTTT.

This sequence joins TRBV5-4 and TRBJ1-2; a weak D match, TRBD1 (5 bases). Trimming stripped 4 bases from V and 3 bases from J, with 16 bases between. The V gene's germline CDR1 is SGHNT and CDR2 YYREEE (reference sequence). The CDR3 is 15 amino acids. CDR3 protein: CASSQAAGTDYGYTF. CDR3 DNA sequence: TGTGCCAGCAGCCAAGCGGCGGGGACGGACTATGGCTACACCTTC.